The rows below give T cell receptor beta chains drawn from one sample of a study of CD8+CD57+ T cells in acquired aplastic anemia. TCRdb fed the reads into MiXCR, producing one record per CDR3 protein. The sample includes about 180,000 distinct CDR3 sequences, about 50% of them seen just once. The sequenced material came from sorted CD4+, CD8+, or CD8+CD57+ T cells (not recorded which) from PBMCs. The origin of the receptors is a human donor with aplastic anemia. CDR3s include the opening cysteine and the closing phenylalanine or tryptophan. Each record gives: CDR3 length, D gene, clone size, J gene, V gene, CDR3 protein, CDR3 DNA. A D gene is named only where the DNA matches it firmly. Only part of the rows carry a size: once, few, many, or a class if the clone is expanded.

13,-,-,TRBJ1-2,TRBV7-8,CASSDGAGYGYTF,TGTGCCAGCAGTGACGGGGCGGGCTATGGCTACACCTTC
14,-,many,TRBJ2-1,TRBV5-1,CASSLDQGYNEQFF,TGCGCCAGCAGCTTGGATCAGGGTTACAATGAGCAGTTCTTC
18,TRBD2,-,TRBJ2-3,TRBV5-1,CASSLGLAGGPARDTQYF,TGCGCCAGCAGCTTGGGGTTAGCGGGGGGGCCAGCGAGGGATACGCAGTATTTT
13,-,-,TRBJ1-5,TRBV24-1,CATSGGENQPQHF,TGTGCCACCAGTGGTGGCGAAAATCAGCCCCAGCATTTT
14,TRBD1,few,TRBJ2-7,TRBV29-1,CSVDPGQGISEQYF,TGCAGCGTCGACCCGGGACAGGGTATTTCTGAGCAGTACTTC
13,-,-,TRBJ1-6,TRBV10-1,CASSRENNSPLHF,TGCGCCAGCTCCCGAGAAAACAATTCACCCCTCCACTTT
14,-,few,TRBJ2-5,TRBV2,CASSEALFGETQYF,TGTGCCAGCAGTGAAGCGCTTTTCGGAGAGACCCAGTACTTC
14,TRBD2,-,TRBJ2-1,TRBV20-1,CSAGGGPSYNEQFF,TGCAGTGCGGGGGGGGGACCCTCCTACAATGAGCAGTTCTTC
16,TRBD1,-,TRBJ2-1,TRBV15,CAASRVRQGVNNEQFF,TGTGCCGCCAGCAGAGTGCGACAGGGGGTTAACAATGAGCAGTTCTTC
15,-,few,TRBJ2-1,TRBV11-2,CASSFGGNRYNEQFF,TGTGCCAGCAGCTTCGGGGGTAATAGGTACAATGAGCAGTTCTTC
14,TRBD1,many,TRBJ2-1,TRBV12-3/TRBV12-4,CASRKDRTANEQFF,TGTGCCAGCAGGAAGGACAGGACGGCCAATGAGCAGTTCTTC
16,-,many,TRBJ2-5,TRBV6-2/TRBV6-3,CASSYSPAQQQETQYF,TGTGCCAGCAGTTACTCGCCTGCCCAACAACAAGAGACCCAGTACTTC
14,TRBD1,medium-sized,TRBJ1-6,TRBV2,CASTGTGTNSPLHF,TGTGCCAGCACCGGGACAGGGACTAATTCACCCCTCCACTTT
14,TRBD2,-,TRBJ2-1,TRBV2,CAVRVAGGYHEQFF,TGTGCTGTCAGGGTGGCGGGGGGGTACCATGAGCAGTTCTTC
13,TRBD1,many,TRBJ2-1,TRBV9,CASSPTTGGEQFF,TGTGCCAGCAGCCCTACGACAGGGGGTGAGCAGTTCTTC
11,-,many,TRBJ2-5,TRBV12-3/TRBV12-4,CASRRGETQYF,TGTGCCAGCAGGAGGGGGGAGACCCAGTACTTC
14,-,few,TRBJ2-2,TRBV24-1,CATQRDRNTGELFF,TGTGCCACCCAGCGAGACAGGAACACCGGGGAGCTGTTTTTT
15,-,many,TRBJ1-6,TRBV19,CASSTTGRYNSPLHF,TGTGCCAGTAGTACGACAGGAAGGTATAATTCACCCCTCCACTTT
13,-,-,TRBJ2-7,TRBV29-1,CSARTATSYEQYF,TGCAGCGCCAGGACAGCCACTTCCTACGAGCAGTACTTC
17,TRBD2,-,TRBJ2-1,TRBV11-2,CASSARASGGWPNEQFF,TGTGCCAGCAGCGCAAGGGCTAGCGGGGGTTGGCCTAATGAGCAGTTCTTC
13,-,-,TRBJ2-3,TRBV19,CASSNRGSDTQYF,TGTGCCAGTAGTAATCGGGGTAGCGATACGCAGTATTTT
14,-,few,TRBJ1-2,TRBV28,CASSLTGRNYGYTF,TGTGCCAGCAGTTTGACGGGGAGGAACTATGGCTACACCTTC
16,-,many,TRBJ1-4,TRBV5-1,CASSLGMVPFNEKLFF,TGCGCCAGCAGCTTGGGCATGGTTCCATTTAATGAAAAACTGTTTTTT
16,-,-,TRBJ1-1,TRBV12-3/TRBV12-4,CASSILGEAKNTEAFF,TGTGCCAGCAGTATTCTCGGGGAGGCTAAGAACACTGAAGCTTTCTTT
15,TRBD2,-,TRBJ2-1,TRBV2,CASTASGGAYNEQFF,TGTGCCAGCACGGCTAGCGGGGGGGCCTACAATGAGCAGTTCTTC
17,-,-,TRBJ1-6,TRBV12-3/TRBV12-4,CASSLSPGQRGNSPLHF,TGTGCCAGCAGTTTATCTCCCGGCCAAAGAGGAAATTCACCCCTCCACTTT
15,TRBD1,-,TRBJ1-2,TRBV7-2,CASSTSGQGAETYTF,TGTGCCAGCAGCACTAGCGGACAGGGGGCTGAAACCTACACCTTC
15,-,many,TRBJ2-3,TRBV20-1,CSAESQGHGTDTQYF,TGCAGTGCGGAAAGTCAGGGGCACGGTACAGATACGCAGTATTTT
15,-,few,TRBJ2-1,TRBV6-1,CASRPTRSSYNEQFF,TGTGCCAGCAGACCCACTAGGAGCTCCTACAATGAGCAGTTCTTC
15,TRBD1,few,TRBJ1-5,TRBV6-1,CASRETGGAHQPQHF,TGTGCCAGCAGGGAGACAGGGGGGGCTCATCAGCCCCAGCATTTT
12,-,-,TRBJ1-4,TRBV6-1,CASRGNDEKLFF,TGTGCCAGCAGGGGGAACGATGAAAAACTGTTTTTT
14,-,few,TRBJ2-1,TRBV20-1,CSARAQGSYNEQFF,TGCAGTGCTAGAGCCCAGGGGTCCTACAATGAGCAGTTCTTC
13,-,few,TRBJ2-7,TRBV7-3,CASGPEPVYEQYF,TGCGCCAGCGGGCCCGAGCCGGTCTACGAGCAGTACTTC
16,TRBD2,many,TRBJ2-1,TRBV25-1,CASSEYAGGRHNEQFF,TGTGCCAGCAGTGAATATGCGGGGGGGCGGCACAATGAGCAGTTCTTC
16,-,once,TRBJ2-1,TRBV2,CASSEASVPSYNEQFF,TGTGCCAGCAGTGAAGCGAGCGTCCCCTCCTACAATGAGCAGTTCTTC
14,-,once,TRBJ1-1,TRBV24-1,CATSGGVANTEAFF,TGTGCCACCAGTGGAGGGGTGGCGAACACTGAAGCTTTCTTT
16,TRBD1,few,TRBJ1-2,TRBV5-5,CASSADRGSLGYGYTF,TGTGCCAGCAGCGCGGACAGGGGATCATTGGGCTATGGCTACACCTTC
14,-,few,TRBJ1-6,TRBV10-3,CAGRQLGTASPLHF,TGTGCCGGGAGACAACTAGGGACGGCTTCACCCCTCCACTTT
17,TRBD1,once,TRBJ2-7,TRBV15,CATSRDDLGQSSYGQYF,TGTGCCACCAGCAGAGATGATCTGGGACAGAGCTCCTACGGGCAGTACTTC
19,TRBD1,many,TRBJ2-1,TRBV7-6,CASSLAGTASSPSYNEQFF,TGTGCCAGCAGCTTAGCCGGGACAGCCTCTAGTCCCTCCTACAATGAGCAGTTCTTC